A single T cell receptor (beta chain) is shown here with its context. Its specificity is not known. The source of the sample is a study of cytomegalovirus exposure and HLA in healthy donors. The length of the CDR3 is 17 residues. The J segment lost 2 bases and the V segment lost 1 base, leaving 5 bases of the junction unmatched. CDR1 LGHNA and CDR2 YNFKEQ come from the germline V gene. PCR involved 60 Vbeta and 13 Jbeta primers. Only in-frame clones appear in the TCRdb table, and some are missing; sequencing was by immunoSEQ multiplex PCR. The profile shows around 99,000 clones, 77% of them singletons. Whole-study findings and limits: When analyzed later, the rates of TCR association showed variation by HLA locus, with DRB1 the most and HLA-C the fewest.

The J gene is TRBJ2-6, the V gene TRBV4-2; 7 nucleotides agree with TRBD1. The sample comprised PBMCs. The receptor was isolated from a male donor in good health and CMV-seronegative. Written as DNA, the CDR3 is TGTGCCAGCAGCCAAGTGGAGACAGGGACTGGGGCCAACGTCCTGACTTTC. It codes for CASSQVETGTGANVLTF.